A selection of T cell receptor beta chains follows, all from one sample in a study of beta chain features in type 1 diabetes. Produced via immunoSEQ multiplex PCR; TCRdb's table is partial and in-frame only. The sample lists fewer than 650,000 clones, around a sixth seen once, with approximately 0.087% in the top ten. Sequenced input: naive CD4+ T cells from blood. The receptors come from a man between 18 and 29 years old in good health. Both conserved end residues are part of each CDR3. A D gene is named only where the DNA matches it firmly. Clone sizes are given selectively: once, few, many, or a class where the clone is expanded.

v_gene	d_gene	j_gene	abundance	len	CDR3aa
TRBV5-4	TRBD2	TRBJ2-5	-	16	CASSWELAGRRETQYF
TRBV30	TRBD1	TRBJ1-6	-	15	CAWSLMTGDSSPLHF
TRBV9	-	TRBJ1-3	few	16	CASSARQTPSGNTIYF
TRBV30	-	TRBJ2-5	-	14	CAWSVLWTEETQYF
TRBV30	-	TRBJ1-2	few	14	CAWRYTGTAYGYTF
TRBV13	TRBD1	TRBJ2-1	few	14	CASRHGTGIVEQFF
TRBV5-6	-	TRBJ1-3	-	13	CASRLFSGNTIYF
TRBV27	TRBD2	TRBJ2-3	few	17	CASSLFIRGGAPNTQYF
TRBV9	TRBD1	TRBJ2-2	-	16	CASSPRTGGPTGELFF
TRBV4-3	TRBD1	TRBJ1-5	few	18	CASSQAIAGQGGFQPQHF